The 6 T cell receptor beta chains below were found in one sample sequenced in a study of cytomegalovirus exposure and HLA in healthy donors. The PCR was carried out with 60 Vbeta primers and 13 Jbeta primers. Using immunoSEQ multiplex PCR, the repertoire was profiled, and TCRdb retains in-frame clones only, with some absent. There are more than 90,000 clones in the sample; 65% to 85% occur only once, and roughly a sixth lies in the top ten. Sequencing was carried out using PBMCs. Source of these receptors: a man aged 45-65 years in good health and CMV-seropositive.

The rearrangement uses TRBV7-2 and TRBJ1-2; D unresolved. V was cut by 0 bases and J by 0 bases, with 11 bases left in between. The CDR3 runs 16 residues. In germline, CDR1 is SGHTA, CDR2 FQGNSA. CDR3 in amino acids: CASSLALAVPNYGYTF. The CDR3 nucleotides are TGTGCCAGCAGCTTAGCCCTGGCAGTTCCTAACTATGGCTACACCTTC.

As concerns this clone: The conserved final phenylalanine or tryptophan is absent from the CDR3, which likely points to a read error. The genes are TRBV19 and TRBJ1-1; 8 bases agree with TRBD1. Unmatched junction bases numbered 7, after V lost 7 bases and J lost 0 bases. The CDR3 extends over 15 amino acids. CDR1 is LNHDA and CDR2 is SQIVND in the germline V gene (reference sequence). The CDR3 region has the DNA TGTGCCAGTACCAGACGACAGGGGATGAACACTGAAGCTTTCCTT. This encodes CASTRRQGMNTEAFL.

The chain carries TRBV5-1 and TRBJ2-1, with 7 bases matching TRBD1. After removal of 0 bases from V and 7 bases from J, the junction contained 13 bases not matched to a gene. Germline CDR1 SGHRS, CDR2 YFSETQ. The CDR3 extends over 17 amino acids. The CDR3 loop is CASSLAVSGQAANEQFF. The DNA for the CDR3 is TGCGCCAGCAGCTTGGCCGTGAGTGGACAGGCGGCGAATGAGCAGTTCTTC.

This chain connects TRBV28 to TRBJ2-5; D is possibly TRBD2 (5 bases). CDR1 is MDHEN, CDR2 SYDVKM, per germline. Trimming removed 4 bases from V and 1 base from J, with 7 bases in between. This CDR3 spans 13 amino acids. The CDR3 spells CASSSGFQETQYF. CDR3 sequence (DNA): TGTGCCAGCAGTTCGGGATTCCAAGAGACCCAGTACTTC.

The chain has TRBV19 and TRBJ2-7, with a tentative D call TRBD1 (6 bases). V lost 6 bases and J lost 2, with 14 bases in between. CDR1 is LNHDA and CDR2 is SQIVND in the germline V gene (reference sequence). CDR3 size: 14 residues. CDR3 nucleotide sequence: TGTGCCAGTAGGAGGACCGACAGGACCTACGAGCAGTACTTC. It specifies CASRRTDRTYEQYF.

CDR3 sequence (DNA): TGCGCCAGCAGTCTAGCTCGGAGCACAGATACGCAGTATTTT. Protein: CASSLARSTDTQYF. V is TRBV10-1 and J is TRBJ2-3; possible D gene TRBD2, 5 bases. V lost 5 bases to trimming and J lost 0 bases, with 9 bases between them. CDR3 size: 14 residues. Germline CDR1 is WNHNN and CDR2 is SYGVQD (reference sequence).